These 2 T cell receptor beta chains were all obtained from the same sample, sequenced in a study of T-cell memory formation after mild COVID-19 (dated by TCRdb to the early 2020s). Library creation used 5' RACE. The data were produced on an Illumina NovaSeq 6000. The raw public data were reprocessed by TCRdb itself: fastp quality trimming at Q25, MiXCR clonotype calling, in-frame beta chains only. One record per CDR3 amino acid sequence lists the most common genes and DNA. The sample table lists 500,000 to 650,000 distinct CDR3 sequences, roughly 21% of them with a count of one. In total, the top ten clones hold around 9.2% of the sample. Specimen: PBMCs or a T cell subset sorted from them (not recorded which). The receptors come from an adult woman who had mild COVID-19 (a few samples of this study predate the infection). The sample titles of this study are shuffled in the database, so cell type and time point are left out; the donor was told from shared clones.

This chain joins TRBV6-5 and TRBJ2-1; no clear D gene. The CDR3 runs to 13 residues. Germline V gives CDR1 MNHEY, CDR2 SVGAGI. V was cut by 7 bases and J by 5 bases, with 12 bases left in between. This chain's CDR3 is CASKVWTDNEQFF. For the CDR3, the DNA is TGTGCCAGCAAGGTTTGGACCGACAATGAGCAGTTCTTC.

This clonotype came up once. Germline and junction disagree at one end, which may indicate a read error. The chain combines TRBV28 with TRBJ1-4; the D gene is possibly TRBD1 (5 bases). Germline loops: CDR1 MDHEN, CDR2 SYDVKM. This CDR3 has 17 residues. As DNA, the CDR3 is TGTGCCAGCACTCCCCACCCGGGGCGCGGTGATAATGAGAAACTGTTTTTT. Amino acid sequence: CASTPHPGRGDNEKLFF.